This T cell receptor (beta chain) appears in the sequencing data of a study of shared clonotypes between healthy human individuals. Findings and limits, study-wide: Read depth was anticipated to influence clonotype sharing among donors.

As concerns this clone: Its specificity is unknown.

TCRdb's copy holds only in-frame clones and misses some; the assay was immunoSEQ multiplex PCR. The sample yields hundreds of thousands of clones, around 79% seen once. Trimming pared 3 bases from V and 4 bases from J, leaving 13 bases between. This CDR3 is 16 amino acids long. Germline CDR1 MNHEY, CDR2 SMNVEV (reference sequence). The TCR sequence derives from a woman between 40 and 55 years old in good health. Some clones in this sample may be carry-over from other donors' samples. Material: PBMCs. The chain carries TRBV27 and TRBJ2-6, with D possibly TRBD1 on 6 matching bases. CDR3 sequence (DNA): TGTGCCAGCAGTTTCCTGGGGGCAACCGGGGCCAACGTCCTGACTTTC. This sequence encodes CASSFLGATGANVLTF.